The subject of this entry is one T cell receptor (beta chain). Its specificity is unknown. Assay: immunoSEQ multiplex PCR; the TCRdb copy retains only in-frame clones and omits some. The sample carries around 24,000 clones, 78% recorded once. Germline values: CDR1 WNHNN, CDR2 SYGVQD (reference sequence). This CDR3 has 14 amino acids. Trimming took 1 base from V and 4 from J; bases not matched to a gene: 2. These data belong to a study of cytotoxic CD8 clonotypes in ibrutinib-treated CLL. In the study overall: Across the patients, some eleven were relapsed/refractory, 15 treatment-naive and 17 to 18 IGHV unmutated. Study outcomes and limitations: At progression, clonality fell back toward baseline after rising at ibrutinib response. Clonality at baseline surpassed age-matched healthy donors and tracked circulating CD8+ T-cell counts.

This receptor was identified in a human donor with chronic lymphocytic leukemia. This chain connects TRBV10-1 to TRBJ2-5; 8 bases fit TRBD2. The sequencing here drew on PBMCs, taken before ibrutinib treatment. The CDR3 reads CASSEFGTRETQYF. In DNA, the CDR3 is TGCGCCAGCAGTGAGTTTGGGACTAGAGAGACCCAGTACTTC.